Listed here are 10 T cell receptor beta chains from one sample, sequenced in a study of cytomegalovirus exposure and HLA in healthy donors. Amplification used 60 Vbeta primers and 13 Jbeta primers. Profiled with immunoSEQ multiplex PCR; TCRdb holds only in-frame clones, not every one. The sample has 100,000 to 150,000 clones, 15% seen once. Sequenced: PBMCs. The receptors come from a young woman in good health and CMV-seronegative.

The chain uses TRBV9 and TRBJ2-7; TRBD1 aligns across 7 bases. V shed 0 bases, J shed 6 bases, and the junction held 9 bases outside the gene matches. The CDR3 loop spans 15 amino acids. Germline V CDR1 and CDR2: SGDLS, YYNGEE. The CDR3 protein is CASSVGTGDDSEQYF. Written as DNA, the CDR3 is TGTGCCAGCAGCGTAGGTACAGGGGATGACTCCGAGCAGTACTTC.

The CDR3 DNA reads as TGTGCCAGCAGCCGGACCGGGACACTAAACACCGGGGAGCTGTTTTTT. This translates into CASSRTGTLNTGELFF. The chain links TRBV7-6 to TRBJ2-2; weak D call: TRBD1 (6 bases). The germline CDR1 and CDR2 sequences are SGHVS and FNYEAQ. There are 16 residues in the CDR3. The V gene lost 5 bases and the J gene lost 2 bases, with 15 bases spanning the gap. Filled out from reference TRBV7-6 and TRBJ2-2, the complete variable domain reads GAGVSQSPRYKVTKRGQDVALRCDPISGHVSLYWYRQALGQGPEFLTYFNYEAQQDKSGLPNDRFSAERPEGSISTLTIQRTEQRDSAMYRCASSRTGTLNTGELFFGEGSRLTVL.

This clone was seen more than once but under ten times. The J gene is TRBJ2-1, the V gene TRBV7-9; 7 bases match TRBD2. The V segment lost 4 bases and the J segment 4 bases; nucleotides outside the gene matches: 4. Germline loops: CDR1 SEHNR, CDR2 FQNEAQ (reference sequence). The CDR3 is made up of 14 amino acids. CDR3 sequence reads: CASSSGTIYNEQFF. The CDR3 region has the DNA TGTGCCAGCAGCTCCGGGACTATTTACAATGAGCAGTTCTTC.

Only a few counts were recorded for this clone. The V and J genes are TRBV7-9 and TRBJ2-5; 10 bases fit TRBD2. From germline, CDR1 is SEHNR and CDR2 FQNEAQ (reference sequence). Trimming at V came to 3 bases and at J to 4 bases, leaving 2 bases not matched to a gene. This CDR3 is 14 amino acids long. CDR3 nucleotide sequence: TGTGCCAGCAGCTTCGCTAGCGGGGGAGAGACCCAGTACTTC. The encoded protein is CASSFASGGETQYF. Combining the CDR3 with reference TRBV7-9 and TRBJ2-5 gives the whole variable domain DTGVSQNPRHKITKRGQNVTFRCDPISEHNRLYWYRQTLGQGPEFLTYFQNEAQLEKSRLLSDRFSAERPKGSFSTLEIQRTEQGDSAMYLCASSFASGGETQYFGPGTRLLVL.

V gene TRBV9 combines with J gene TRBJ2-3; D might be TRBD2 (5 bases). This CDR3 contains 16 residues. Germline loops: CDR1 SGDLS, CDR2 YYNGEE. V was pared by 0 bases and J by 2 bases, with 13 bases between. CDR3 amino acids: CASSVGSSRSTDTQYF. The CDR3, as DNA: TGTGCCAGCAGCGTAGGTTCTAGCAGGTCCACAGATACGCAGTATTTT.

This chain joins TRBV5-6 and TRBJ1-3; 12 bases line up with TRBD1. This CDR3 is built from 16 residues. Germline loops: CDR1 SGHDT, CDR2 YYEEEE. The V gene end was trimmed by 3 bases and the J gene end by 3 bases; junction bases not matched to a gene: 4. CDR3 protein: CASSWGQGAGGNTIYF. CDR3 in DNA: TGTGCCAGCAGCTGGGGACAGGGGGCTGGTGGAAACACCATATATTTT.

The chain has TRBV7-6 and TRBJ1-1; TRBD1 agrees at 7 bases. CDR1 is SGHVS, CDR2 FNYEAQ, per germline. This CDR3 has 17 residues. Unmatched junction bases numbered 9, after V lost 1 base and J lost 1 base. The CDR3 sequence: CASSLGGWTGRNTEAFF. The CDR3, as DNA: TGTGCCAGCAGCTTAGGGGGATGGACAGGCCGGAACACTGAAGCTTTCTTT.

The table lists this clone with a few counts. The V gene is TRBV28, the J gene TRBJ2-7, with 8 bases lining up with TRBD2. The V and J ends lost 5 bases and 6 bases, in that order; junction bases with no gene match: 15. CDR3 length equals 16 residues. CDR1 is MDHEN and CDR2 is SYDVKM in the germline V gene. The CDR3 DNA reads TGTGCCAGCAGTAGTTGGACTAGCCGCCTTGTACCCGAGCAGTACTTC. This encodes CASSSWTSRLVPEQYF.

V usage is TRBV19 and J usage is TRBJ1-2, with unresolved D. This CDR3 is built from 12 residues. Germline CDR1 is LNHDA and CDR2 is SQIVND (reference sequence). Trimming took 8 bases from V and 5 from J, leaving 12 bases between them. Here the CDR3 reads CASYASGYGYTF. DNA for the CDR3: TGTGCCAGTTATGCGTCCGGGTATGGCTACACCTTC. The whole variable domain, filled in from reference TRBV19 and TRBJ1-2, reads DGGITQSPKYLFRKEGQNVTLSCEQNLNHDAMYWYRQDPGQGLRLIYYSQIVNDFQKGDIAEGYSVSREKKESFPLTVTSAQKNPTAFYLCASYASGYGYTFGSGTRLTVV.

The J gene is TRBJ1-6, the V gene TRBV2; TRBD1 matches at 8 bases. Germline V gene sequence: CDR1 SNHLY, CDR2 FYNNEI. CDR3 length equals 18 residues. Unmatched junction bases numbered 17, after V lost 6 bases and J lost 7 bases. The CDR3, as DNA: TGTGCCAGCAGCCGAGATGTAGGACAGGGATTATGGAATTCACCCCTCCACTTT. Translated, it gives CASSRDVGQGLWNSPLHF.